These 32 T cell receptor beta chains originate from one sample sequenced in a study of technical replicates of blood from a few donors. Only in-frame clones appear in the TCRdb table, and some are missing; sequencing was by immunoSEQ multiplex PCR. The top ten hold around 0.2% of the sample, which has tens of thousands of clones, 96% seen once. The sequencing sample was made of T cells isolated from PBMCs. The receptors originated from a human donor in good health.

The CDR3 DNA reads TGTGCCAGCTCACCAATGTGGCGGGAGGGAACCTACGAGCAGTACTTC. This codes for CASSPMWREGTYEQYF. The chain uses TRBV18 and TRBJ2-7; the match to TRBD2 covers 9 bases. Trimming took 2 bases from V and 2 from J; bases not matched to a gene: 7. The germline V gene encodes CDR1 KGHSH and CDR2 LQKENI. The length of the CDR3 is 16 residues.

This clone was seen a single time. The chain has TRBV5-4 and TRBJ1-2; tentative D call: TRBD1 (6 bases). The CDR3 runs to 14 residues. Trimming pared 3 bases from V and 4 bases from J, leaving 13 bases between. Germline assignment: CDR1 SGHNT and CDR2 YYREEE (reference sequence). The CDR3 sequence: CASSSNRAPYGYTF. CDR3 nucleotide sequence: TGTGCCAGCAGCTCCAACAGGGCCCCCTATGGCTACACCTTC.

The chain recombines TRBV28 with TRBJ2-7, with 7 bases that match TRBD1. Germline V gives CDR1 MDHEN, CDR2 SYDVKM. This CDR3 is 15 amino acids long. The trim removed 4 bases at V and 7 bases at J, leaving 13 bases unmatched. CDR3 sequence: CASSYRDSLLLEQYF. DNA of the CDR3: TGTGCCAGCAGTTACCGGGACAGCCTTCTTTTAGAGCAGTACTTC. Variable domain in full (rest from reference TRBV28 and TRBJ2-7): DVKVTQSSRYLVKRTGEKVFLECVQDMDHENMFWYRQDPGLGLRLIYFSYDVKMKEKGDIPEGYSVSREKKERFSLILESASTNQTSMYLCASSYRDSLLLEQYFGPGTRLTVT.

The J gene is TRBJ2-7, the V gene TRBV27; TRBD2 agrees at 8 bases. The germline gives CDR1 MNHEY, CDR2 SMNVEV (reference sequence). The V and J ends lost 5 bases and 6 bases, in that order; junction bases with no gene match: 3. The CDR3 is made up of 12 amino acids. In nucleotides, the CDR3 is TGTGCCAGCAGTCTGGGACTAGGCGAGCAGTACTTC. It specifies CASSLGLGEQYF.

The chain carries TRBV6-5 and TRBJ2-7; D is unresolved. The germline gives CDR1 MNHEY, CDR2 SVGAGI. Trimming removed 0 bases from V and 0 bases from J, with 9 bases in between. The CDR3 has 15 amino acids. CDR3 nucleotides: TGTGCCAGCAGTTACTCGAGCAGGTTCTCCTACGAGCAGTACTTC. It translates to CASSYSSRFSYEQYF.

V usage is TRBV5-1 and J usage is TRBJ2-1, with 8 bases fitting TRBD2. The V and J ends lost 0 bases and 7 bases, in that order; junction bases with no gene match: 9. This CDR3 has 16 amino acids. Germline CDR1 SGHRS, CDR2 YFSETQ. This CDR3 reads CASSLVAGTRGNEQFF. The CDR3 DNA is TGCGCCAGCAGCTTGGTAGCCGGGACTAGAGGGAATGAGCAGTTCTTC.

This chain uses TRBV5-1 with TRBJ2-5; D remains ambiguous. Trimming took 4 bases from V and 3 from J, leaving 4 bases between them. The CDR3 covers 11 residues. Germline loops: CDR1 SGHRS, CDR2 YFSETQ. DNA of the CDR3: TGCGCCAGCAGCATAGAAGAGACCCAGTACTTC. Encoded protein: CASSIEETQYF.

J is TRBJ2-3 and V is TRBV5-1; unclear D gene. The germline V and J ends were trimmed by 6 bases and 5 bases, with 16 bases remaining between them. The CDR3 loop spans 14 amino acids. CDR1 and CDR2 (germline): SGHRS, YFSETQ. CDR3 sequence (DNA): TGCGCCAGCAACGAGCCAAGCACCCAAGATACGCAGTATTTT. Protein product: CASNEPSTQDTQYF.

This clone turned up a few times. This chain links TRBV5-1 with TRBJ1-1; TRBD1 matches at 7 bases. The CDR3 contains 14 residues. The trim removed 0 bases at V and 5 bases at J, leaving 4 bases unmatched. Germline-derived CDR1 and CDR2 are SGHRS and YFSETQ. The CDR3 coding sequence is TGCGCCAGCAGCTTGGATAGGGGGCAGACTGAAGCTTTCTTT. This codes for CASSLDRGQTEAFF.

The gene calls are TRBV5-6 and TRBJ2-3, with 10 bases lining up with TRBD2. CDR1 is SGHDT and CDR2 is YYEEEE in the germline V gene. The junction had 5 bases not matched to a gene; V was cut back by 4 bases and J by 3 bases. CDR3 length equals 15 residues. The CDR3 bases are TGTGCCAGCAGCCACTCTAGCGGGAGAACAGATACGCAGTATTTT. Its protein product is CASSHSSGRTDTQYF.

In DNA form, the CDR3 reads TGTGCCAGCAGCTTGGAATCCGGGAGGAACGAGCAGTACTTC. Its translation is CASSLESGRNEQYF. The chain is built from TRBV5-8 and TRBJ2-7, with 7 bases identical to TRBD2. This CDR3 has 14 amino acids. Per the germline V gene, CDR1 is SGHTS and CDR2 is YDEGEE. Germline trimming cut 0 bases from V and 5 bases from J; bases unmatched to any gene: 5.

The gene calls are TRBV21-1 and TRBJ1-1. TRBV21-1 is deemed a pseudogene. CDR3 length: 14 residues. The CDR3 DNA reads TGTGCCAGCAGCAAATACGGGGAGAACACTGAAGCTTTCTTT. Protein product: CASSKYGENTEAFF.

V gene TRBV10-3 combines with J gene TRBJ2-2, with 11 bases fitting TRBD2. CDR3 length: 17 residues. CDR1 is ENHRY and CDR2 is SYGVKD in the germline V gene. V dropped 5 bases and J dropped 0; count of bases not matched to a gene: 5. The chain's CDR3 is CAISKRTSGSNTGELFF. The CDR3 DNA reads as TGTGCCATCAGTAAAAGGACTAGCGGGTCGAACACCGGGGAGCTGTTTTTT.

This chain links TRBV13 with TRBJ2-1; 9 nucleotides agree with TRBD1. This CDR3 region has 15 residues. Looked up from germline, CDR1 is PRHDT and CDR2 is FYEKMQ (reference sequence). Unmatched junction bases numbered 4, after V lost 5 bases and J lost 2 bases. The DNA for the CDR3 is TGTGCCAGCAGCCGAGACAGGGGGGCCTACAATGAGCAGTTCTTC. Translating gives CASSRDRGAYNEQFF.

The genes are TRBV4-1 and TRBJ1-2; D gene uncertain. The CDR3 is 13 amino acids. Trimming removed 1 base at V and 5 bases at J, with 8 bases between. Per germline, CDR1 MGHRA and CDR2 YSYEKL. The CDR3 bases are TGCGCCAGCAGCCAAGTTACAGATTATGGCTACACCTTC. Translation gives CASSQVTDYGYTF.

The chain has TRBV4-1 and TRBJ1-2; 8 bases align to TRBD1. The CDR3 has 16 residues. Germline lookup yields CDR1 MGHRA and CDR2 YSYEKL. After removal of 0 bases from V and 4 bases from J, the junction contained 7 bases not matched to a gene. The CDR3 protein is CASSQEPLTGVYGYTF. The CDR3 DNA reads TGCGCCAGCAGCCAAGAGCCTTTGACAGGGGTCTATGGCTACACCTTC.

J is TRBJ1-1 and V is TRBV6-5; the D is unclear. Per the germline V gene, CDR1 is MNHEY and CDR2 is SVGAGI. The CDR3 is 13 residues long. V was pared by 10 bases and J by 0 bases, with 12 bases between. CDR3 in amino acids: CATRELLNTEAFF. The CDR3 DNA is TGTGCCACCCGGGAATTACTGAACACTGAAGCTTTCTTT.

The chain uses TRBV6-5 and TRBJ2-7; tentatively, D is TRBD1 (6 bases). The CDR3 spans 14 residues. Per the germline V gene, CDR1 is MNHEY and CDR2 is SVGAGI. The V gene lost 5 bases and the J gene lost 0 bases, with 11 bases spanning the gap. CDR3: CASSDRKHSYEQYF. CDR3 DNA: TGTGCCAGCAGTGACAGGAAACACTCCTACGAGCAGTACTTC.

The J gene is TRBJ2-1, the V gene TRBV6-6, with 8 bases fitting TRBD1. The CDR3 spans 12 residues. Germline V CDR1 and CDR2: MNHNY, SVGAGI (reference sequence). With V trimmed by 5 bases and J by 8 bases, 2 bases remained unmatched. The CDR3 region is CASSGQGDEQFF. For the CDR3, the DNA is TGTGCCAGCAGTGGACAGGGTGATGAGCAGTTCTTC.

This chain connects TRBV2 to TRBJ2-1, with 12 bases identical to TRBD2. Germline CDR1 reads SNHLY; CDR2 reads FYNNEI. The V and J ends lost 9 bases and 7 bases, in that order; junction bases with no gene match: 7. The CDR3 contains 14 residues. The CDR3 DNA follows: TGTGCCAGACCTGGGACTAGCGGGTCAAATGAGCAGTTCTTC. It translates to CARPGTSGSNEQFF.

The V call is TRBV10-2, the J call TRBJ2-5; D is possibly TRBD1 (5 bases). This CDR3 spans 12 amino acids. V shed 10 bases and J shed 4 bases, with 13 bases lying between them. The germline gives CDR1 WSHSY, CDR2 SAAADI. CDR3 nucleotides: TGCGCCACCTTTAAGGGGATAGAGACCCAGTACTTC. Translating it yields CATFKGIETQYF.

The chain uses TRBV5-4 and TRBJ2-3, with TRBD2 as a possible D gene (6 bases). The CDR3 has 16 residues. CDR1 is SGHNT and CDR2 is YYREEE in the germline V gene (reference sequence). V dropped 4 bases and J dropped 0 bases, with 15 bases sitting between them. The CDR3 coding sequence is TGTGCCAGCAGCCCTCCAGGGAGCGGGAGCACAGATACGCAGTATTTT. Translated, it gives CASSPPGSGSTDTQYF.

The chain joins TRBV9 to TRBJ2-3, with D maybe TRBD2 (6 bases). CDR1 and CDR2 from the germline V gene are SGDLS and YYNGEE. The length of the CDR3 is 15 residues. Trimming pared 0 bases from V and 11 bases from J, leaving 19 bases between. For the CDR3, the DNA is TGTGCCAGCAGCGTAGGCGGGACCGGCCGGATTGGGCAGTATTTT. Its protein product is CASSVGGTGRIGQYF.

The chain has TRBV27 and TRBJ1-2; TRBD1 matches 7 bases. The CDR3 length is 13 residues. J was trimmed by 3 bases and V by 6 bases; bases with no gene match: 4. Germline CDR1 reads MNHEY; CDR2 reads SMNVEV (reference sequence). CDR3: CASRRQGDYGYTF. The CDR3 DNA reads as TGTGCCAGCAGGCGACAGGGAGACTATGGCTACACCTTC.

This clone has a single count. The CDR3 coding sequence is TGTGCCATCAGGCCGGGACAGGGCACAGATACGCAGTATTTT. Amino acids: CAIRPGQGTDTQYF. The gene calls are TRBV10-3 and TRBJ2-3, with TRBD1 matching 8 bases. With 6 bases clipped from V and 1 base from J, the junction kept 3 bases outside the gene matches. From germline, CDR1 is ENHRY and CDR2 SYGVKD. The CDR3 extends over 14 amino acids.

This chain connects TRBV2 to TRBJ1-6; D gene uncertain. The CDR3 loop spans 14 amino acids. Trimming took 6 bases from V and 3 from J, leaving 9 bases between them. Germline CDR1 SNHLY, CDR2 FYNNEI. The CDR3 region has the DNA TGTGCCAGCAGCCCTACCGGCTATAATTCACCCCTCCACTTT. Translation: CASSPTGYNSPLHF.

This chain uses TRBV15 with TRBJ2-7; 7 nucleotides match TRBD1. V lost 0 bases, J lost 4 bases, and 6 bases stayed unmatched. The germline V gene encodes CDR1 LNHNV and CDR2 YYDKDF (reference sequence). The CDR3 is made up of 15 amino acids. The CDR3 DNA reads as TGTGCCACCAGCAGAGATGGGTCAGGGGGTTACGAGCAGTACTTC. This gives the protein CATSRDGSGGYEQYF.

The chain recombines TRBV7-8 with TRBJ1-1; no reliable D call. The V end was cut by 6 bases, the J end by 8 bases, with 13 bases between. Per germline, CDR1 SGHVS and CDR2 FQNEAQ. The CDR3 covers 12 residues. The CDR3 DNA is TGTGCCAGCAGACCTAGCGGCAGGGAAGCTTTCTTT. The encoded protein is CASRPSGREAFF.

J is TRBJ1-4 and V is TRBV4-2, with D perhaps TRBD1 (6 bases). Germline V gene sequence: CDR1 LGHNA, CDR2 YNFKEQ. The CDR3 covers 16 residues. Trimming took 8 bases from V and 8 from J, leaving 24 bases between them. CDR3 in DNA: TGTGCCAGCTCCAGGGGAGGGCCCGGGGACAACGAAAAACTGTTTTTT. It is translated as CASSRGGPGDNEKLFF.

This clone has just one count. The sample holds other DNA sequences that translate to the same CDR3. The chain joins TRBV11-2 to TRBJ1-1; D not resolved. Trimming took off 3 bases at V and 4 bases at J, with 12 bases between the two ends. The germline gives CDR1 SGHAT, CDR2 FQNNGV. The CDR3 is 14 amino acids. The CDR3 here is CASSFTGGGTEAFF. The CDR3 nucleotides read TGTGCCAGCAGCTTCACTGGTGGTGGCACTGAAGCTTTCTTT.

V gene TRBV7-8 combines with J gene TRBJ2-1; TRBD2 agrees at 7 bases. V was pared by 0 bases and J by 8 bases, with 4 bases of the junction left unmatched. CDR3 length equals 14 residues. Looked up from germline, CDR1 is SGHVS and CDR2 is FQNEAQ. Here the CDR3 DNA reads TGTGCCAGCAGCTTAGCGGAGACTAGCCATGAGCAGTTCTTC. Its translation is CASSLAETSHEQFF.

The chain combines TRBV6-1 with TRBJ2-7; 8 nucleotides agree with TRBD1. The germline gives CDR1 MNHNS, CDR2 SASEGT. V lost 5 bases to trimming and J lost 4 bases; unmatched junction nucleotides: 4. There are 13 residues in the CDR3. This CDR3 is CASSSDRGYEQYF. Written as DNA, the CDR3 is TGTGCCAGCAGTTCTGACAGGGGTTACGAGCAGTACTTC.